The entry below describes one TCR beta chain. TCRdb ran MiXCR on the 5' RACE reads and lists one entry per CDR3 protein. This sample has hundreds of thousands of distinct CDR3 sequences, with 28% found just once. The sample comes from a study of T-cell memory formation after mild COVID-19. Looked up from germline, CDR1 is SQVTM and CDR2 is ANQGSEA. CDR3 size: 14 residues. The ends were cut back, 6 bases at V and 2 bases at J, with 13 bases in the middle. This receptor was taken from an adult woman who had mild COVID-19 (a few samples of this study predate the infection). Cell type and time point are not known. The chain joins TRBV29-1 to TRBJ2-2, with unresolved D. Sample: PBMCs or a T cell subset sorted from them (not recorded which). The CDR3 DNA reads TGCAGCGTGGTGATCCGGCTAAACACCGGGGAGCTGTTTTTT. It yields the protein CSVVIRLNTGELFF.